This TCR beta chain was sequenced for a study of T-cell reconstitution after alpha-beta-depleted transplantation in children. A library of TCRbeta sequences, prepared with unique molecular identifiers, was generated. TCRdb itself ran the PCR reads through MiXCR, one entry per CDR3 protein. The table has around 400,000 distinct CDR3 sequences, roughly 21% seen once. The CDR3 runs 13 residues. V was cut by 3 bases and J by 3 bases, with 9 bases left in between. This TCR came from a human donor who donated a stem cell graft to a child with acute myeloid leukemia. The specimen was PBMCs from the stem cell graft donor, collected from the stem cell graft. The V gene is TRBV12-3 or TRBV12-4, the J gene TRBJ2-7; no clear D gene. CDR3 bases: TGTGCCAGCAGTTTGGGCACAAACTACGAGCAGTACTTC. Amino acid sequence: CASSLGTNYEQYF.